This is a list of T cell receptor beta chains from one sample in a study of T cells in Graves' hyperthyroidism and ophthalmopathy. TCRdb used MiXCR to reprocess the multiplex PCR reads, holding one entry per CDR3 protein. Of 300,000 to 450,000 distinct CDR3 sequences detected, approximately 14% appear once; the ten largest clones hold around a fifth. The specimen sequenced was blood. All receptors derive from a woman between 25 and 40 years old with Graves' ophthalmopathy. The CDR3 runs from the conserved cysteine through the conserved F or W. The D gene is left open where the match is weak. The size of a clone is reported for some rows only, either as once, few or many, or as a class for expanded clones.

many	TRBV6-1	TRBJ2-3	NA	TGTGCCAGCAGTTATCGGCAGGAGAGCACAGATACGCAGTATTTT	CASSYRQESTDTQYF
many	TRBV20-1	TRBJ1-2	NA	TGCAGTGCTCCACCGGGTTCAGGGACCTATGGCTACACCTTC	CSAPPGSGTYGYTF
many	TRBV20-1	TRBJ2-7	NA	TGCAGTGCTAGTGACAGAATGTCCTACGAGCAGTACTTC	CSASDRMSYEQYF
many	TRBV20-1	TRBJ2-7	TRBD1	TGCAGTGCTGGGGACAGTTCCTACGAGCAGTACTTC	CSAGDSSYEQYF
NA	TRBV2	TRBJ2-7	NA	TGTGCCAGCAGGGGGGGGCAGGGCTCCTACGAGCAGTACTTC	CASRGGQGSYEQYF
many	TRBV6-1	TRBJ2-2	NA	TGTGCCAGCAGTCAAGGGTTGGCGAACACCGGGGAGCTGTTTTTT	CASSQGLANTGELFF
NA	TRBV12-3/TRBV12-4	TRBJ1-2	TRBD1	TGTGCCAGCAGTCCGGGACAGGGGGCACGGGGCTACACCTTC	CASSPGQGARGYTF
many	TRBV20-1	TRBJ2-5	NA	TGCAGTGCTAGAGGGACTCGGAGGACAGAGACCCAGTACTTC	CSARGTRRTETQYF
few	TRBV4-1	TRBJ1-1	NA	TGCGCCAGCAGCTCCCGGATGGGGGCTCTGAACACTGAAGCTTTCTTT	CASSSRMGALNTEAFF
NA	TRBV30	TRBJ1-3	NA	TGTGCCTGGAGTGTGAGGCGGGCGGACACCATATATTTT	CAWSVRRADTIYF
many	TRBV6-1	TRBJ2-1	TRBD2	TGTGCCAGCAGTCAACTAGCGGGTTACTACAATGAGCAGTTCTTC	CASSQLAGYYNEQFF
many	TRBV6-1	TRBJ2-7	NA	TGTGCCAGCAGTGAACTGGGAATGGCCTACGAGCAGTACTTC	CASSELGMAYEQYF
many	TRBV6-1	TRBJ1-5	TRBD1	TGTGCCAGCAGGCCGGGGAGACAGGGGTACAATCAGCCCCAGCATTTT	CASRPGRQGYNQPQHF
NA	TRBV12-5	TRBJ2-2	NA	TGTGCTAGTGGTTTAGTGGGGATTTGGGACACCGGGGAGCTGTTTTTT	CASGLVGIWDTGELFF
many	TRBV2	TRBJ1-5	TRBD1	TGTGCCAGCAGTCCCCCCAACTACCGGACAGGGAGTTATAGCAATCAGCCCCAGCATTTT	CASSPPNYRTGSYSNQPQHF
many	TRBV2	TRBJ1-2	NA	TGTGCCAGCAGTGCACGTCAGGTTGTGTCCTATGGCTACACCTTC	CASSARQVVSYGYTF
NA	TRBV14	TRBJ1-6	NA	TGTGCCAGCAGTTCGAAACAGGTGGCGGGTTCACCCCTCCACTTT	CASSSKQVAGSPLHF
many	TRBV2	TRBJ2-7	NA	TGTGCCAGCAGTGAGGTTACAGGGTCGGGAGGCGAGCAGTACTTC	CASSEVTGSGGEQYF
few	TRBV10-3	TRBJ1-2	NA	TGTGCCATCAGTACGGACAGTAACTATGGCTACACCTTC	CAISTDSNYGYTF
few	TRBV5-1	TRBJ2-5	NA	TGCGCCAGCAGCACAAATAGTCGGCAGGGATCGAAAGAGACCCAGTACTTC	CASSTNSRQGSKETQYF
NA	TRBV20-1	TRBJ2-1	TRBD2	TGCAGTGCCACCGGGACTAGCGGGGGTATTAACAATGAGCAGTTCTTC	CSATGTSGGINNEQFF
NA	TRBV5-1	TRBJ1-6	NA	TGCGCCAGCAGCTCGGCCGGGGCCAATAATTCACCCCTCCACTTT	CASSSAGANNSPLHF
once	TRBV7-8	TRBJ1-5	NA	TGTGCCAGCAGCTCCCGCCCGGTACTGAGCAATCAGCCCCAGCATTTT	CASSSRPVLSNQPQHF
many	TRBV27	TRBJ2-7	NA	TGTGCCAGCAGTTCCAATTACAGGGTTAACGAGCAGTACTTC	CASSSNYRVNEQYF
NA	TRBV5-1	TRBJ2-5	NA	TGCGCCAGCACCCCTGGAGGGGGCGCGGAGACCCAGTACTTC	CASTPGGGAETQYF
many	TRBV12-5	TRBJ2-5	NA	TGTGCTAGTGGTTTGGGCGTGGAGACCCAGTACTTC	CASGLGVETQYF
many	TRBV2	TRBJ2-5	TRBD1	TGTGCCAGCAGTGAAGCGGGACAGGGATTTTGGCAAGAGACCCAGTACTTC	CASSEAGQGFWQETQYF
many	TRBV3-1	TRBJ2-1	TRBD2	TGTGCCAGCACTAGCGGGGGGTCTGGGGTCGGTGAGCAGTTCTTC	CASTSGGSGVGEQFF
many	TRBV20-1	TRBJ2-3	NA	TGCAGTGCCGACCGCAGAGGGGGGGGGGCCGAAGATACGCAGTATTTT	CSADRRGGGAEDTQYF
NA	TRBV27	TRBJ2-1	NA	TGTGCCAGCAGTTTATGGCAAGCAAATGAGCAGTTCTTC	CASSLWQANEQFF
many	TRBV12-3/TRBV12-4	TRBJ2-2	TRBD2	TGTGCCAGCAGGGGCTCGAGGCTAGCGGGGGGGCCACTCGGGGAGCTGTTTTTT	CASRGSRLAGGPLGELFF
few	TRBV5-1	TRBJ2-3	NA	TGCGCCAGCAGCTTAGGGCGGCGGACCACAGATACGCAGTATTTT	CASSLGRRTTDTQYF
NA	TRBV29-1	TRBJ1-2	NA	TGCAGCGCACTTGGGGGGGGGGAGAGCGGCTACACCTTC	CSALGGGESGYTF